Listed below are T cell receptor beta chains from one sample, sequenced in a study of blood T cells in healthy people across ages. One entry per CDR3 protein results from TCRdb running MiXCR on the 5' RACE reads. The sample lists some 760,000 distinct CDR3 sequences; 20% to 30% were seen once. The sample also formed part of further work on T cells of mothers and their children.

The sample was blood. The receptors come from a boy aged 5-17 years in good health. Each CDR3 is given without its conserved first and last residue. Each record gives: D gene, V gene, J gene, CDR3 protein. D genes are given only for firm matches.

>TRBD2|TRBV29-1|TRBJ2-7
SVTSGRAVHEQY
>-|TRBV4-3|TRBJ1-4
ASSPSPGVSEKLF
>-|TRBV20-1|TRBJ2-7
SATDFTYEQY
>-|TRBV2|TRBJ1-4
ASLRGRGVIDEKLF
>-|TRBV29-1|TRBJ2-2
SVGSGGELF
>-|TRBV18|TRBJ2-5
ASAQETQY
>-|TRBV29-1|TRBJ2-3
SVRPATDTQY
>-|TRBV4-2|TRBJ2-3
ASSQGMAGCTDTQY
>-|TRBV7-2|TRBJ1-3
ASTRGGDSGNTIY
>-|TRBV28|TRBJ1-1
ASSSTFEAF
>-|TRBV9|TRBJ1-1
ASSPQGHGNTEAF
>-|TRBV28|TRBJ2-5
ASRREVGETQY
>TRBD1|TRBV2|TRBJ1-2
ASVTGRTNYGYT
>TRBD1|TRBV9|TRBJ1-2
ASSASGTGNYGYT
>-|TRBV6-1|TRBJ2-7
ASSEAGGTSYEQY
>-|TRBV28|TRBJ2-7
ASSLGSGVSYEQY
>-|TRBV7-3|TRBJ1-1
ASSFAGRNTEAF
>-|TRBV12-3/TRBV12-4|TRBJ2-4
ASSTSLNVNIQY
>TRBD1|TRBV7-2|TRBJ1-6
ASSGGTGGNSPLH
>TRBD1|TRBV7-2|TRBJ2-5
ASSLPRQGGSRETQY
>-|TRBV6-2/TRBV6-3|TRBJ2-1
ASSYSGRNYNEQF
>-|TRBV15|TRBJ2-3
ATAGGTGPTDTQY
>-|TRBV7-3|TRBJ2-1
PSSSSPYNEQF
>-|TRBV9|TRBJ2-2
ASSPPGDRLTGELF
>-|TRBV13|TRBJ2-1
ASSLVQGSYNEQF
>TRBD2|TRBV7-9|TRBJ2-1
ASSSGLQLEQF
>-|TRBV10-3|TRBJ2-7
AISAGGYPDYEQY
>-|TRBV29-1|TRBJ2-2
SVQVANTGELF
>-|TRBV25-1|TRBJ1-3
ASSKSGGNTIY
>-|TRBV2|TRBJ1-2
ASTGRVLLSGYT
>-|TRBV5-1|TRBJ1-4
ASSLDWTNEKLF
>TRBD2|TRBV7-9|-
ASSFIAGDNEQF
>TRBD1|TRBV29-1|-
SVEGGRRGQDQETQY
>TRBD1|TRBV28|TRBJ1-4
ASSPTGGYEKLF
>TRBD1|TRBV18|TRBJ2-5
ASSIGQGGETQY
>-|TRBV29-1|TRBJ2-1
SVVVGKYNEQF
>-|TRBV2|TRBJ2-7
ASSAPGLSSYEQY
>-|TRBV27|TRBJ2-5
ASSGQEGKTQY
>-|TRBV4-3|TRBJ1-4
ASSQHEKLF